The present entry profiles one TCR beta chain with its context. In germline, CDR1 is LNHDA, CDR2 SQIVND (reference sequence). This CDR3 spans 17 amino acids. This sample was taken from a study of monozygotic twins with inflammatory bowel disease. TCRdb re-called the 5' RACE reads; one entry per CDR3 protein, DNA not given. This sample's table has 330,000 or so distinct CDR3 sequences. V and J are TRBV19 and TRBJ2-2; checking the TCRdb D call of TRBD1 is not possible without DNA. The source is a human donor with ulcerative colitis or Crohn's disease, or a healthy co-twin of an affected twin (not recorded which). The sample comprised blood. CDR3 protein: CASSAGASTGDTGELFF.